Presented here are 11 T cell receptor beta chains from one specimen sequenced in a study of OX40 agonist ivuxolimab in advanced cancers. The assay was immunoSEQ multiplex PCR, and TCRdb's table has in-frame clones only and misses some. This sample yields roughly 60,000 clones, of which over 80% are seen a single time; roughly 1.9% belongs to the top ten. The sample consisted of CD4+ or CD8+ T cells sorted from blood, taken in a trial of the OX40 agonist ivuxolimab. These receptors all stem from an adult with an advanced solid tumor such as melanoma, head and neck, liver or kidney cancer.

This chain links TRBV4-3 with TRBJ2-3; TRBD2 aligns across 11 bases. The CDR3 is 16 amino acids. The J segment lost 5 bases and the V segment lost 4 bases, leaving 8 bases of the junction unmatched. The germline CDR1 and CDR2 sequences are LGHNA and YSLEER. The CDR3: CASSRYSGGAGDTQYF. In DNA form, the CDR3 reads TGCGCCAGCAGCCGATATAGCGGGGGGGCCGGAGATACGCAGTATTTT.

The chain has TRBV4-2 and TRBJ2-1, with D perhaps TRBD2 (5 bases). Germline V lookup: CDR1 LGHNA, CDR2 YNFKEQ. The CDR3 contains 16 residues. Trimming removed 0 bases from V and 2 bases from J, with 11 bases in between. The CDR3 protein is CASSQEASGAYNEQFF. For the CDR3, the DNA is TGTGCCAGCAGCCAAGAGGCCAGCGGAGCCTACAATGAGCAGTTCTTC.

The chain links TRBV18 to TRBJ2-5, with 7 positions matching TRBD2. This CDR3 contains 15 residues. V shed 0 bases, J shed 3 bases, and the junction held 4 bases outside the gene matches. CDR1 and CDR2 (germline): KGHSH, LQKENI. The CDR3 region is CASSPPWGREETQYF. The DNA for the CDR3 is TGTGCCAGCTCACCACCGTGGGGGAGGGAAGAGACCCAGTACTTC.

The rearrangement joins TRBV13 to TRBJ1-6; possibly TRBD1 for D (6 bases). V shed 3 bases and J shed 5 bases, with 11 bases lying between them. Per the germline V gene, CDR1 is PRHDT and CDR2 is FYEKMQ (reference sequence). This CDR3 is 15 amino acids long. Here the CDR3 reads CASSFRGLDNSPLHF. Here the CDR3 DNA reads TGTGCCAGCAGCTTTAGGGGGTTGGATAATTCACCCCTCCACTTT.

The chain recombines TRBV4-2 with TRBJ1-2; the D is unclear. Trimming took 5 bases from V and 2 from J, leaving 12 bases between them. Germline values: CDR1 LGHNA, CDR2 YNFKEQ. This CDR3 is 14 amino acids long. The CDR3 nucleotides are TGTGCCAGCAGCACTCGGCCCGACAACTATGGCTACACCTTC. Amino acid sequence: CASSTRPDNYGYTF.

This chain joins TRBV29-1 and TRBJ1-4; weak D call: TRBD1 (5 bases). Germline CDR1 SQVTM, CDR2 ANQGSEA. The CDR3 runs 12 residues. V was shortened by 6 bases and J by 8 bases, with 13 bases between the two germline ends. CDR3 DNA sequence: TGCAGCGTGAAGGGGCGCGGGGAAAAACTGTTTTTT. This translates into CSVKGRGEKLFF.

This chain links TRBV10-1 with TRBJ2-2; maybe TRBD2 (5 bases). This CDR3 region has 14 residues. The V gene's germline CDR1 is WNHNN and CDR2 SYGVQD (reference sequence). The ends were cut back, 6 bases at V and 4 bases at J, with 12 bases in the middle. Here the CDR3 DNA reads TGCGCCAGCAGGGAGGCTAGTGGCACCGGGGAGCTGTTTTTT. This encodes CASREASGTGELFF.

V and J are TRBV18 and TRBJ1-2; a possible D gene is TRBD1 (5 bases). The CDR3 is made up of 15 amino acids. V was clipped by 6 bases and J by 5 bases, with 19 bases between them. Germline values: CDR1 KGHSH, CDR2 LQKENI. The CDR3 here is CASSQLDSVEYGYTF. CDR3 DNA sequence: TGTGCCAGCTCCCAACTAGACAGTGTGGAATATGGCTACACCTTC.

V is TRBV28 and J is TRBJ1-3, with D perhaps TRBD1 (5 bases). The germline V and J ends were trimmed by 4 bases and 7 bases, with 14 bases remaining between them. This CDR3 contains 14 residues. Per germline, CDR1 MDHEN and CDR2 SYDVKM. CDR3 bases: TGTGCCAGCAGTTCCGGGGCCTTATGGAACACCATATATTTT. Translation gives CASSSGALWNTIYF. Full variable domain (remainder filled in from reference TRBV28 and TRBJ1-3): DVKVTQSSRYLVKRTGEKVFLECVQDMDHENMFWYRQDPGLGLRLIYFSYDVKMKEKGDIPEGYSVSREKKERFSLILESASTNQTSMYLCASSSGALWNTIYFGEGSWLTVV.

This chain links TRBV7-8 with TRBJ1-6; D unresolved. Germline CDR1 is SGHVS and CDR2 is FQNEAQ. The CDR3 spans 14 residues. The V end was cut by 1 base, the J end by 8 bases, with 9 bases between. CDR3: CASSLGGDHSPLHF. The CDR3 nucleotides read TGTGCCAGCAGCTTAGGAGGAGACCATTCACCCCTCCACTTT. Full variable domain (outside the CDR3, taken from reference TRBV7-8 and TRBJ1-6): GAGVSQSPRYKVAKRGQDVALRCDPISGHVSLFWYQQALGQGPEFLTYFQNEAQLDKSGLPSDRFFAERPEGSVSTLKIQRTQQEDSAVYLCASSLGGDHSPLHFGNGTRLTVT.

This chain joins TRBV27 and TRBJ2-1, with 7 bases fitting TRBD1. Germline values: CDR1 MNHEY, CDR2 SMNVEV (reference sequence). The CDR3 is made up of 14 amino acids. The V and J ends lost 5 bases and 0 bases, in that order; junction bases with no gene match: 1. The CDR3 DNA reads TGTGCCAGCAGTCGACAGGGCTCCTACAATGAGCAGTTCTTC. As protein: CASSRQGSYNEQFF.